This T cell receptor beta chain comes out of a study of beta chain features in type 1 diabetes. This CDR3 has 13 residues. V shed 6 bases, J shed 2 bases, and the junction held 1 base outside the gene matches. The germline V gene encodes CDR1 LNHDA and CDR2 SQIVND (reference sequence). A few counts support this clone. What it binds is unknown. The sample contains more than one DNA sequence encoding this CDR3. General observations from the study: In all four CD4+ subsets, TCRB CDR3 length was significantly, moderately reduced in type 1 diabetes.

The authors sorted CD4+ naive, central memory, regulatory and stem cell-like memory cells via CD45RO/CCR7/CD25/CD127/CD95/CD27. All of the isolated RNA was reverse transcribed, so expressed TCRB transcripts were sequenced. Approximately 3.6 million reads, on average, came from each naive, central memory and regulatory T cell sample. Measured with immunoSEQ multiplex PCR; TCRdb has only the in-frame clones, and not every one. This repertoire shows a few hundred thousand clones, roughly 12% found once; its top ten account for roughly 0.015%. The receptor was isolated from a woman between 18 and 30 years old with type 1 diabetes. The specimen was naive CD4+ T cells from blood. This rearrangement joins TRBV19 to TRBJ1-1, with TRBD1 identical over 9 bases. CDR3 coding DNA: TGTGCCAGTAGGGACAGGGGAAACACTGAAGCTTTCTTT. The encoded protein is CASRDRGNTEAFF. Filled out from reference TRBV19 and TRBJ1-1, the complete variable domain reads DGGITQSPKYLFRKEGQNVTLSCEQNLNHDAMYWYRQDPGQGLRLIYYSQIVNDFQKGDIAEGYSVSREKKESFPLTVTSAQKNPTAFYLCASRDRGNTEAFFGQGTRLTVV.